This T cell receptor beta chain was identified in a study of cytomegalovirus exposure and HLA in healthy donors. The PCR contained 60 Vbeta and 13 Jbeta primers. Data came from immunoSEQ multiplex PCR; TCRdb stores just in-frame clones and leaves some out. The sample yields 55,000 to 70,000 clones, around 80% seen once. Between the trimmed V and J ends, which lost 6 bases and 9 bases, there was a span of 12 bases. In germline, CDR1 is DFQATT, CDR2 SNEGSKA (reference sequence). The length of the CDR3 is 11 residues. As regards this clone: Antigen specificity is unknown.

The study's findings and limits: There were a few CMV-associated chains whose specificity for CMV antigens was confirmed in vitro. For cytomegalovirus status, the classifier reportedly gave diagnoses with high specificity and sensitivity.

The source is a woman aged 40 to 50 in good health and CMV-seronegative. The V gene is TRBV20-1, the J gene TRBJ2-1; D remains unclear. Sequenced sample: PBMCs. DNA for the CDR3: TGCAGTGCCTTTGACACCCCTGAGCAGTTCTTC. Its translation: CSAFDTPEQFF.